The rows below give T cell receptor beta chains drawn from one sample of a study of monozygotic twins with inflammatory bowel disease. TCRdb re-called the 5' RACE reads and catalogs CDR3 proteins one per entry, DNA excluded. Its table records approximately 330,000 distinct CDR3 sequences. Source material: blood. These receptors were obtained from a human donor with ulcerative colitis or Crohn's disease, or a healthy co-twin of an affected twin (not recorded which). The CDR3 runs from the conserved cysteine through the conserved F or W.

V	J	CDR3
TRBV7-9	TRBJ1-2	CASSLERDRPLYGYTF
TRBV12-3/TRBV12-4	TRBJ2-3	CASSFYGGAGDTQYF
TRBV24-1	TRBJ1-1	CATSGGVGQGTEAFF
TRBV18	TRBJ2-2	CASSPSRTNTGELFF
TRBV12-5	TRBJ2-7	CASYTSGTGGGEQYF
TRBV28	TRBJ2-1	CASSITSGGHSYNEQFF
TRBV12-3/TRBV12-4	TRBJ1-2	CASSLKGYGYGYTF
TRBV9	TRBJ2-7	CASSAQTGLVYEQYF
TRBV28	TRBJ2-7	CASIGSREREQYF
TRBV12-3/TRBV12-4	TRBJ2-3	CASSFLSADTQYF
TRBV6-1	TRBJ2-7	CASSPILDRWGYEQYF
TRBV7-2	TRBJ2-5	CASSAGLLQETQYF
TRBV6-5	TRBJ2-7	CASSYSFAGLSYEQYF
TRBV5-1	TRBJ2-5	CASSLVQGAETQYF
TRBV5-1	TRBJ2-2	CASSWSSPGELFF
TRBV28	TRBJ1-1	CASSSPGHLNTEAFF
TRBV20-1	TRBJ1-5	CSARDRARGQPQHF
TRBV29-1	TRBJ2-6	CSVAKGAGTGTNVLTF
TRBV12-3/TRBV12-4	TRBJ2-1	CATGRGWNEQFF
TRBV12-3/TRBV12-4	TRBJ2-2	CASSYLSGGLGELFF
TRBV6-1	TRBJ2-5	CASSEGVGRGAQYF
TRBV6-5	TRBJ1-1	CASSSVNTEAFF
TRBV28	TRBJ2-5	CASRLLRSPLRLAGEETQYF
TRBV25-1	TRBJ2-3	CASSPHRTGADTQYF
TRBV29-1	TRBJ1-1	CSVVGTGGTNTEAFF
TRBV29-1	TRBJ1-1	CSVELPEFPEAFF